This T cell receptor beta chain was captured in a study of T cells in localized non-small cell lung cancer. Findings and limits, study-wide: Patients showing higher blood T cell density tended to see longer overall survival. Among the top 100 tumor clones, a median approximately 55 appeared in adjacent lung. Tumor samples were not multi-region, leaving intratumor heterogeneity unexcluded. Tumor showed lower T cell clonality than uninvolved adjacent lung, where it was highest.

The table came from immunoSEQ multiplex PCR; TCRdb's copy has only in-frame clones and leaves some out. The sample lists about 33,000 clones; 85% to 90% were seen once. Details on this clone: No antigen is known for it.

V gave up 1 base and J gave up 9 bases, with 7 bases separating them. Per the germline V gene, CDR1 is SGHAT and CDR2 is FQNNGV. This CDR3 contains 13 residues. The receptor's source is a man between 35 and 75 years old with stage I lung adenocarcinoma. This chain links TRBV11-2 with TRBJ1-6, with no clear D. Sequenced material: peripheral blood, taken before any cancer treatment. The CDR3 bases are TGTGCCAGCAGCTTAGGCAGCATTTCACCCCTCCACTTT. Its protein product is CASSLGSISPLHF.